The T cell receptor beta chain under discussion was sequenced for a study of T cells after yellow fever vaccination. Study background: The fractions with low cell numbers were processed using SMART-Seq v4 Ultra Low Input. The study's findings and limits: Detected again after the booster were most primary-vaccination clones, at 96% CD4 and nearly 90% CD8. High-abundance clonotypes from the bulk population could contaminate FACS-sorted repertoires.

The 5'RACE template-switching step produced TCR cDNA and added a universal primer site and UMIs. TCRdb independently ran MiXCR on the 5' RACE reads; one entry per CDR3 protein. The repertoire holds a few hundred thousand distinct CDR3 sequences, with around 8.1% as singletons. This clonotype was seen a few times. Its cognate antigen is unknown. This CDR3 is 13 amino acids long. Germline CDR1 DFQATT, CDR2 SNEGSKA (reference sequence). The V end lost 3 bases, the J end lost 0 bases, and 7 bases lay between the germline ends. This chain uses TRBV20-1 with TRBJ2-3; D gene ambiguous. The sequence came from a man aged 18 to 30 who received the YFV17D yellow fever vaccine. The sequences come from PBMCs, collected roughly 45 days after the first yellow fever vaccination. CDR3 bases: TGCAGTGCTAGCGGAAGTAGCACAGATACGCAGTATTTT. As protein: CSASGSSTDTQYF.